This TCR beta chain was found in a study of T-cell reconstitution after alpha-beta-depleted transplantation in children. The study, taken as a whole, reports: Some patients showed high day-60 TCRbeta diversity, which derived from surviving recipient T cells and thymic progenitors.

This clonotype was counted at least ten times. What it recognizes is unknown. The TCRbeta library was prepared with unique molecular identifiers. In TCRdb, the PCR reads were re-called with MiXCR into one record per CDR3 protein. The sample contains 600,000 to 700,000 distinct CDR3 sequences, around 13% of which appear only once. The sequencing used PBMCs, collected before TCRalphabeta/CD19-depleted stem cell transplant. This TCR derives from a girl aged 2-10 years with congenital amegakaryocytic thrombocytopenia, due to receive a stem cell transplant.

CDR3 in amino acids: CASSSGTSREEFF. The DNA for the CDR3 is TGTGCCAGCAGCTCCGGGACTAGCAGAGAGGAGTTCTTC. J is TRBJ2-1 and V is TRBV5-6, with 9 bases lining up with TRBD2. The length of the CDR3 is 13 residues. CDR1 is SGHDT and CDR2 is YYEEEE in the germline V gene. V shed 3 bases, J shed 14 bases, and the junction held 9 bases outside the gene matches.